The following is a T cell receptor beta chain sequence with its context. The CDR3 is 14 residues long. Germline CDR1 reads MDHEN; CDR2 reads SYDVKM. V lost 7 bases, J lost 1 base, and 11 bases lay in between. Here immunoSEQ multiplex PCR was the method, and the copy in TCRdb shows in-frame clones only, minus some. The sample lists under 300,000 clones, roughly nine tenths occurring once. These data are taken from a study of blood T cell repertoires in COVID-19. The TCR was taken from a man between 60 and 75 years old with acute or convalescent COVID-19. The chain joins TRBV28 to TRBJ1-5; D possibly corresponds to TRBD1 (5 bases). Specimen: peripheral blood. DNA of the CDR3: TGTGCCAGCAAAACTGGGGGGAGCAATCAGCCCCAGCATTTT. Its translation: CASKTGGSNQPQHF. The whole variable domain, filled in from reference TRBV28 and TRBJ1-5, reads DVKVTQSSRYLVKRTGEKVFLECVQDMDHENMFWYRQDPGLGLRLIYFSYDVKMKEKGDIPEGYSVSREKKERFSLILESASTNQTSMYLCASKTGGSNQPQHFGDGTRLSIL.